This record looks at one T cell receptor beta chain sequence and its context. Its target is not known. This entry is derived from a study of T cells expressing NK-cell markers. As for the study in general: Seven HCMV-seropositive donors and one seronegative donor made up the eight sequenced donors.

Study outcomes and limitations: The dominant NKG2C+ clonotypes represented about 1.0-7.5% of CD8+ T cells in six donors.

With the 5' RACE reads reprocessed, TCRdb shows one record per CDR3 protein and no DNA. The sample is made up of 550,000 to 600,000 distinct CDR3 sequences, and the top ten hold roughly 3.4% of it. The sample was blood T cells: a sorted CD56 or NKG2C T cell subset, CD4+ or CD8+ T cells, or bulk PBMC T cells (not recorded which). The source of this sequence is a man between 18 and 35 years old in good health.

Here the CDR3 reads CASSLAQANVLTF. The chain has TRBV5-1 and TRBJ2-6. This CDR3 region has 13 residues. Looked up from germline, CDR1 is SGHRS and CDR2 is YFSETQ.